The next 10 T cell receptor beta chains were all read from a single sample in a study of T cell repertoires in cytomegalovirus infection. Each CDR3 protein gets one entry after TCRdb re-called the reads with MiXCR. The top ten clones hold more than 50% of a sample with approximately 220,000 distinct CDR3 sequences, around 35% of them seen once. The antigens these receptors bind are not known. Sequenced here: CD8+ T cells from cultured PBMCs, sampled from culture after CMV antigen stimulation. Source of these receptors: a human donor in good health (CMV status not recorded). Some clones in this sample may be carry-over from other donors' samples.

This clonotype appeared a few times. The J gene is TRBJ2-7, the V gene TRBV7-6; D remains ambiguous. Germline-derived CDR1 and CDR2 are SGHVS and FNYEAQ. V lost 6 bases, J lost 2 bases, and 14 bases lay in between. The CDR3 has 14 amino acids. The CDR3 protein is CASSIFAGAYEQYF. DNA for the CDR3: TGTGCCAGCAGTATATTCGCCGGTGCCTACGAGCAGTACTTC.

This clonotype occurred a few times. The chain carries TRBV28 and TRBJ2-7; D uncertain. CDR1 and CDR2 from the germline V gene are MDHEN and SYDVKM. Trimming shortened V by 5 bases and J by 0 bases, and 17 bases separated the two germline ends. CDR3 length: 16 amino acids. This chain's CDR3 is CASSKHRTRSSYEQYF. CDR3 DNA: TGTGCCAGCAGTAAACATCGGACGCGGAGCTCCTACGAGCAGTACTTC.

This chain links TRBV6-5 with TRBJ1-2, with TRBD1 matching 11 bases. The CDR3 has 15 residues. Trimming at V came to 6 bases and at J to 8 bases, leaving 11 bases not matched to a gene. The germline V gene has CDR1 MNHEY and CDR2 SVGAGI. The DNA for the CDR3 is TGTGCCAGCAGCCCAGGCTGGCGGACAGGGGGCGGCTACACCTTC. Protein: CASSPGWRTGGGYTF.

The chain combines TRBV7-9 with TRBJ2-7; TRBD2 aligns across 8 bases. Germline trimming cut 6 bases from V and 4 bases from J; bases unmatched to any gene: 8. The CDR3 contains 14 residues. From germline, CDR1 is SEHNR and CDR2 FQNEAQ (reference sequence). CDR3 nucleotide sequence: TGTGCCAGCAGTAAAGCGGGAGCGAATTACGAGCAGTACTTC. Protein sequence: CASSKAGANYEQYF. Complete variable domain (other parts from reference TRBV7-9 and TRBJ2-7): DTGVSQNPRHKITKRGQNVTFRCDPISEHNRLYWYRQTLGQGPEFLTYFQNEAQLEKSRLLSDRFSAERPKGSFSTLEIQRTEQGDSAMYLCASSKAGANYEQYFGPGTRLTVT.

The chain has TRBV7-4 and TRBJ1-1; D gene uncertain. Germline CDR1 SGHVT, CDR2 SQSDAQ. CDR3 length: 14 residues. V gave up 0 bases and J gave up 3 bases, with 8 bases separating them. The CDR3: CASSLAVADTEAFF. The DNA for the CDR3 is TGTGCCAGCAGCTTAGCGGTCGCCGACACTGAAGCTTTCTTT.

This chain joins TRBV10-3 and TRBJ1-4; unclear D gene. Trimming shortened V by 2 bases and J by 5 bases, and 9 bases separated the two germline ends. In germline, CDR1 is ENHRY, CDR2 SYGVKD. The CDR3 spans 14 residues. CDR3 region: CAISEKPRNEKLFF. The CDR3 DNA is TGTGCCATCAGTGAGAAACCTAGAAATGAAAAACTGTTTTTT.

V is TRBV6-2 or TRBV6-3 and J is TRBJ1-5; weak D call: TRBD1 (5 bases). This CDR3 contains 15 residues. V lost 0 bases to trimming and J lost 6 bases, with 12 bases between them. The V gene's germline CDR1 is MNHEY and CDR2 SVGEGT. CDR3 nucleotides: TGTGCCAGCAGTTACTCGATAGGGGTAGTTCAGCCCCAGCATTTT. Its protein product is CASSYSIGVVQPQHF.

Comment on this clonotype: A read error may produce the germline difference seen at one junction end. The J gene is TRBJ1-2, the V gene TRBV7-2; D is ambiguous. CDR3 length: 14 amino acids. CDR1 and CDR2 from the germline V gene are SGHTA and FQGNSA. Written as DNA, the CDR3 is TGTGCAAGCAGCTTAGCTGCGTATCCAGTTGGCTACACCTTC. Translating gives CASSLAAYPVGYTF.

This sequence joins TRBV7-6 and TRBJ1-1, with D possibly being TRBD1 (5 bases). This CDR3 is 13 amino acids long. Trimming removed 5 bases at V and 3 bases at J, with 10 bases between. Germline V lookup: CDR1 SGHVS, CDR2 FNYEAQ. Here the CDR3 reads CASSGGLDTEAFF. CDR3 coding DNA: TGTGCCAGCAGCGGGGGACTAGACACTGAAGCTTTCTTT.

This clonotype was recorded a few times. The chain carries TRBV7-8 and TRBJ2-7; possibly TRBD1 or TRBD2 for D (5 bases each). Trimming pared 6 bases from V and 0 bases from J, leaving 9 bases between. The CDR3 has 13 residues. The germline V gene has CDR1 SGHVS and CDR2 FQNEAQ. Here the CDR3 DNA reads TGTGCCAGCAGGGCAGGGACCTCCTACGAGCAGTACTTC. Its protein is CASRAGTSYEQYF.